Listed here are 4 T cell receptor beta chains from one sample, sequenced in a study of cytomegalovirus exposure and HLA in healthy donors. PCR primers comprised 60 Vbeta and 13 Jbeta primers. Only in-frame clones appear in the TCRdb table, and some are missing; sequencing was by immunoSEQ multiplex PCR. Of about 94,000 clones in the sample, about 8% were seen once. Sequenced input: PBMCs. The receptors shown here come from a man aged 45 to 65 in good health and CMV-seronegative.

This clone came up a few times. The chain uses TRBV6-5 and TRBJ2-7, with 8 bases fitting TRBD1. This CDR3 is 16 amino acids long. The germline CDR1 and CDR2 sequences are MNHEY and SVGAGI. The junction had 10 bases not matched to a gene; V was cut back by 4 bases and J by 2 bases. This CDR3 reads CASSSRRQGFAYEQYF. The CDR3 DNA is TGTGCCAGCAGTTCGCGTCGACAGGGGTTCGCCTACGAGCAGTACTTC.

The gene calls are TRBV18 and TRBJ1-1, with TRBD1 as a possible D gene (5 bases). The CDR3 is made up of 15 amino acids. Germline V CDR1 and CDR2: KGHSH, LQKENI. V was pared by 6 bases and J by 3 bases, with 17 bases between. This CDR3 reads CASSPSSPGHTEAFF. The CDR3 bases are TGTGCCAGCTCCCCCTCGTCGCCAGGGCACACTGAAGCTTTCTTT.

This clone has a handful of counts. The chain combines TRBV27 with TRBJ1-1; D not certain. Trimming pared 3 bases from V and 1 base from J, leaving 12 bases between. The CDR3 sequence is 15 residues long. Germline CDR1 reads MNHEY; CDR2 reads SMNVEV (reference sequence). CDR3 DNA sequence: TGTGCCAGCAGTTTTGAGAGGGCAAAGAACACTGAAGCTTTCTTT. It yields the protein CASSFERAKNTEAFF.

The chain carries TRBV5-4 and TRBJ2-4, with D maybe TRBD2 (7 bases). The CDR3 has 14 residues. Looked up from germline, CDR1 is SGHNT and CDR2 is YYREEE (reference sequence). The V end lost 5 bases, the J end lost 8 bases, and 17 bases lay between the germline ends. The CDR3 loop reads CASSADLGGDIQYF. The CDR3 DNA reads TGTGCCAGCAGTGCCGATCTAGGGGGGGACATTCAGTACTTC.